Below are 4 T cell receptor beta chains sequenced from a single sample in a study of cytotoxic CD8 clonotypes in ibrutinib-treated CLL. Measured with immunoSEQ multiplex PCR; TCRdb has only the in-frame clones, and not every one. The table records 100,000 to 150,000 clones, 80% to 90% of them present only once. Material: PBMCs, obtained after 24 months of ibrutinib treatment. These receptor sequences come from a human donor with chronic lymphocytic leukemia.

The V and J genes are TRBV28 and TRBJ1-2; 9 bases are shared with TRBD1. Per the germline V gene, CDR1 is MDHEN and CDR2 is SYDVKM. J was trimmed by 6 bases and V by 7 bases; bases with no gene match: 12. The CDR3 has 15 amino acids. CDR3 region: CASIRPGQGGHGYTF. Written as DNA, the CDR3 is TGTGCCAGCATCAGGCCGGGACAGGGAGGGCATGGCTACACCTTC.

The chain links TRBV5-4 to TRBJ2-2; 10 bases align to TRBD2. Germline V CDR1 and CDR2: SGHNT, YYREEE (reference sequence). The CDR3 has 15 residues. V shed 1 base and J 6 bases; nucleotides not matched to a gene: 3. The CDR3 loop is CASSLKRGGAGELFF. The DNA of the CDR3 is TGTGCCAGCAGCTTGAAGCGGGGGGGCGCCGGGGAGCTGTTTTTT. Looking up the rest from reference TRBV5-4 and TRBJ2-2 gives the full variable domain: ETGVTQSPTHLIKTRGQQVTLRCSSQSGHNTVSWYQQALGQGPQFIFQYYREEENGRGNFPPRFSGLQFPNYSSELNVNALELDDSALYLCASSLKRGGAGELFFGEGSRLTVL.

V is TRBV5-6 and J is TRBJ2-3; 10 bases align to TRBD1. Per the germline V gene, CDR1 is SGHDT and CDR2 is YYEEEE. The CDR3 runs to 17 residues. V was clipped by 3 bases and J by 5 bases; unmatched bases: 12. The CDR3 reads CASSWGDRGRGGDTQYF. The CDR3 DNA reads as TGTGCCAGCAGCTGGGGGGACAGGGGACGAGGAGGAGATACGCAGTATTTT.

The chain links TRBV5-4 to TRBJ2-3; 8 nucleotides agree with TRBD1. The V segment lost 4 bases and the J segment 0 bases; nucleotides outside the gene matches: 7. The CDR3 runs 16 residues. Per the germline V gene, CDR1 is SGHNT and CDR2 is YYREEE (reference sequence). In DNA form, the CDR3 reads TGTGCCAGCAGCCCGCCGGGACAGGCTAGCACAGATACGCAGTATTTT. It specifies CASSPPGQASTDTQYF.